This T cell receptor (beta chain) came from a study of T cells in Graves' hyperthyroidism and ophthalmopathy. As concerns this clonotype: Its cognate antigen is unknown.

Study conclusions and caveats: Ophthalmopathy stood apart from stable hyperthyroidism in a 13 V-J model.

Stable Graves' hyperthyroidism denoted no ophthalmopathy progression over 18 months. 10 ml of fresh peripheral blood supplied the PBMCs. Amplification of TCR beta CDR3 regions was performed using RNA transcripts as template. TCR CDR3 regions were first amplified by RT-PCR with HTBI primers. TCRdb reprocessed the multiplex PCR reads with MiXCR, giving one entry per CDR3 protein. The sample lists about 290,000 distinct CDR3 sequences, approximately 13% seen once, with 7.9% in the top ten. The TCR originated in a woman between 35 and 50 years old with Graves' hyperthyroidism. Material: blood.

The CDR3 DNA sequence: TGTGCCAGCAGTTTATCTACTAGCGGGAGAGGCGGAAGCTCCTACGAGCAGTACTTC. Translating it yields CASSLSTSGRGGSSYEQYF. This chain links TRBV28 with TRBJ2-7; 11 bases fit TRBD2. This CDR3 contains 19 residues. CDR1 is MDHEN and CDR2 is SYDVKM in the germline V gene. Trimming took 1 base from V and 0 from J; bases not matched to a gene: 11. Combining the CDR3 with reference TRBV28 and TRBJ2-7 gives the whole variable domain DVKVTQSSRYLVKRTGEKVFLECVQDMDHENMFWYRQDPGLGLRLIYFSYDVKMKEKGDIPEGYSVSREKKERFSLILESASTNQTSMYLCASSLSTSGRGGSSYEQYFGPGTRLTVT.